Presented here are 3 T cell receptor beta chains from one specimen sequenced in a study of CD8 T cells in Susac syndrome. Reverse transcription used about 0.45 to 1 ug RNA and random hexamers. One entry per CDR3 protein results from TCRdb running MiXCR on the immunoSEQ multiplex PCR reads. Of some 250,000 distinct CDR3 sequences in the sample, around 96% are singletons; the top ten hold less than 0.11%. Sequenced material: CD4+ T cells from PBMCs. The receptors shown here come from a human donor with Susac syndrome.

The chain employs TRBV24-1 and TRBJ1-5; unclear D gene. This CDR3 contains 14 residues. Trimming stripped 1 base from V and 4 bases from J, with 7 bases between. The germline V gene encodes CDR1 KGHDR and CDR2 SFDVKD. The CDR3 sequence: CATSDFGGNQPQHF. The CDR3 DNA reads TGTGCCACCAGTGATTTTGGCGGAAATCAGCCCCAGCATTTT.

This clonotype was found once. The chain is built from TRBV7-2 and TRBJ1-5; D may be TRBD1 (6 bases). Trimming shortened V by 3 bases and J by 4 bases, and 13 bases separated the two germline ends. Per germline, CDR1 SGHTA and CDR2 FQGNSA. The CDR3 has 15 amino acids. The CDR3 loop is CASSFIGQNNQPQHF. DNA for the CDR3: TGTGCCAGCAGCTTTATAGGACAGAATAATCAGCCCCAGCATTTT. Looking up the rest from reference TRBV7-2 and TRBJ1-5 gives the full variable domain: GAGVSQSPSNKVTEKGKDVELRCDPISGHTALYWYRQSLGQGLEFLIYFQGNSAPDKSGLPSDRFSAERTGGSVSTLTIQRTQQEDSAVYLCASSFIGQNNQPQHFGDGTRLSIL.

The chain uses TRBV9 and TRBJ2-2; 13 nucleotides align to TRBD2. CDR1 and CDR2 from the germline V gene are SGDLS and YYNGEE. This CDR3 comprises 16 residues. Trimming cost V 2 bases and J 5 bases; bases outside gene matches: 3. The DNA for the CDR3 is TGTGCCAGCAGCGTGGGACTAGCGGGACTTACCGGGGAGCTGTTTTTT. This codes for CASSVGLAGLTGELFF. The full variable domain, with the rest looked up from reference TRBV9 and TRBJ2-2, is DSGVTQTPKHLITATGQRVTLRCSPRSGDLSVYWYQQSLDQGLQFLIQYYNGEERAKGNILERFSAQQFPDLHSELNLSSLELGDSALYFCASSVGLAGLTGELFFGEGSRLTVL.